Sequencing of this T cell receptor beta chain was carried out in a study of blood T cell repertoires in COVID-19. Turning to the study itself: From the United States, Italy and Spain came samples of acute and convalescent COVID-19.

Germline CDR1 reads SGHTA; CDR2 reads FQGTGA. The CDR3 is 17 residues long. Germline trimming cut 5 bases from V and 7 bases from J; bases unmatched to any gene: 17. Per the authors' pipeline: Cell counts per sample came from amplifying reference gene primers. Profiled with immunoSEQ multiplex PCR; TCRdb holds only in-frame clones, not every one. The D gene and trimming were derived from the DNA, and the V and J assignments and clone size from that table. The sample lists roughly 120,000 clones, approximately 87% occurring once. This rearrangement joins TRBV7-3 to TRBJ1-1; TRBD1 aligns across 9 bases. The sequence derives from a man younger than 45 with acute or convalescent COVID-19. Material: peripheral blood. This CDR3 is CASSPYGQGTRMFEAFF. The CDR3 DNA sequence: TGTGCCAGCAGCCCATACGGACAGGGGACGCGGATGTTTGAAGCTTTCTTT.